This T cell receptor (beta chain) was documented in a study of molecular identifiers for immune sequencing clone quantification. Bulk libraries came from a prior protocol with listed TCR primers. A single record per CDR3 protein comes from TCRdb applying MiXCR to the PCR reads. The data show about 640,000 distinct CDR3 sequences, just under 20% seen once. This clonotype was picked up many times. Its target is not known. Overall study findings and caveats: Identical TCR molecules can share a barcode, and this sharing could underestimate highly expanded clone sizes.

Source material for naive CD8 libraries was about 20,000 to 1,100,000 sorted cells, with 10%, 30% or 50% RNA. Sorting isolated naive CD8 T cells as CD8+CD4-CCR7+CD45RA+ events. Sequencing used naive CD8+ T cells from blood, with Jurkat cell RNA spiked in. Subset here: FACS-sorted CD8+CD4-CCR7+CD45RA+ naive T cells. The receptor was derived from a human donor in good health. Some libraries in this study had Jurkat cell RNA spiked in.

The CDR3 DNA reads TGTGCCAGCTCAATTCGAGGCGGGGGCCTAAACTATGGCTACACCTTC. Translated, it gives CASSIRGGGLNYGYTF. This rearrangement joins TRBV27 to TRBJ1-2; the D gene is possibly TRBD1 (6 bases). Germline-derived CDR1 and CDR2 are MNHEY and SMNVEV (reference sequence). The CDR3 has 16 residues. V was cut by 8 bases and J by 2 bases, with 21 bases left in between.